The 3 T cell receptor beta chains listed next were all sequenced from one sample in a study of cytomegalovirus exposure and HLA in healthy donors. PCR used 60 Vbeta primers and 13 Jbeta primers. TCRdb's copy holds only in-frame clones and misses some; the assay was immunoSEQ multiplex PCR. In the table there are about 190,000 clones, about 80% of which are singletons. The source material was PBMCs. These receptors came from a young woman in good health and CMV-seronegative.

The CDR3 nucleotides are TGCGCCAGCAGCTTGTACAGTTCCACAGATACGCAGTATTTT. Amino acid sequence: CASSLYSSTDTQYF. The J gene is TRBJ2-3, the V gene TRBV5-1; D ambiguous. The germline V and J ends were trimmed by 1 base and 2 bases, with 8 bases remaining between them. This CDR3 has 14 amino acids. Germline CDR1 reads SGHRS; CDR2 reads YFSETQ.

CDR3 in DNA: TGTGCCAGCAATCAGGGGCCGCCCTCATACTTC. It yields the protein CASNQGPPSYF. This rearrangement joins TRBV2 to TRBJ2-7, with D tentatively TRBD1 (6 bases). V lost 7 bases and J lost 13, with 17 bases in between. The CDR3 loop spans 11 amino acids. Germline values: CDR1 SNHLY, CDR2 FYNNEI.

Written as DNA, the CDR3 is TGTGCCAGCAGCTTGGTTTTGCAGGGACAGGGGGCGTCAGATACGCAGTATTTT. Encoded protein: CASSLVLQGQGASDTQYF. This rearrangement joins TRBV5-5 to TRBJ2-3; 12 bases line up with TRBD1. With V trimmed by 0 bases and J by 4 bases, 9 bases remained unmatched. The CDR3 loop spans 18 amino acids. CDR1 and CDR2 (germline): SGHKS, YYEKEE (reference sequence).